The 31 T cell receptor beta chains given below trace back to one sample, sequenced in a study of radiation and T cells in renal cell carcinoma. Time point of the sample: blood 2 weeks post-SBRT. Documented treatment: 15 Gy SBRT to primary tumor, nephrectomy 4 weeks later. Libraries were prepared by immunoSEQ multiplex PCR; TCRdb keeps only in-frame clonotypes and omits some of them. The table has 70,000 or so clones, roughly 87% seen once; the top ten hold approximately 6.4%. The input for sequencing was blood, taken from a patient whose treatment included radiotherapy and nephrectomy. The receptors were gathered from a man between 60 and 75 years old with renal cell carcinoma.

This clone came up a few times. V and J are TRBV28 and TRBJ2-7; no definite D call. The germline CDR1 and CDR2 sequences are MDHEN and SYDVKM. Trimming stripped 1 base from V and 4 bases from J, with 5 bases between. There are 12 residues in the CDR3. The CDR3 here is CASSLLRYEQYF. The CDR3 coding sequence is TGTGCCAGCAGTTTATTGAGGTACGAGCAGTACTTC.

CDR3 nucleotides: TGTGCCAGCAGCTTAATCTCGGGAGGGCCTACGTTCGGGGAGCTGTTTTTT. The encoded protein is CASSLISGGPTFGELFF. The chain couples TRBV7-8 to TRBJ2-2; 8 bases line up with TRBD2. The V gene's germline CDR1 is SGHVS and CDR2 FQNEAQ. The CDR3 has 17 amino acids. V was clipped by 2 bases and J by 7 bases; unmatched bases: 12.

J is TRBJ2-7 and V is TRBV6-6, with 7 bases aligning to TRBD1. From germline, CDR1 is MNHNY and CDR2 SVGAGI (reference sequence). Unmatched junction bases numbered 7, after V lost 2 bases and J lost 3 bases. The CDR3 length is 15 residues. Here the CDR3 DNA reads TGTGCCAGCAGTTACCAATTCACAGGGGACTACGAGCAGTACTTC. This gives the protein CASSYQFTGDYEQYF.

The chain joins TRBV6-5 to TRBJ1-5; perhaps TRBD1 as D (5 bases). The V gene's germline CDR1 is MNHEY and CDR2 SVGAGI. Trimming left V 5 bases short and J 6 bases short, with 11 bases between. The CDR3 extends over 13 amino acids. CDR3 nucleotides: TGTGCCAGCAGTCCAGGGTTCGCTCAGCCCCAGCATTTT. Residues: CASSPGFAQPQHF.

This chain joins TRBV9 and TRBJ1-6, with a weak D call TRBD1 (5 bases). The V end lost 2 bases, the J end lost 9 bases, and 12 bases lay between the germline ends. The CDR3 length is 14 residues. Germline V gene sequence: CDR1 SGDLS, CDR2 YYNGEE. The CDR3 reads CASSVSGGASPLHF. CDR3 nucleotide sequence: TGTGCCAGCAGCGTGTCCGGGGGAGCTTCACCCCTCCACTTT.

The chain employs TRBV19 and TRBJ2-3; 14 positions match TRBD2. Germline values: CDR1 LNHDA, CDR2 SQIVND (reference sequence). With 7 bases clipped from V and 6 bases from J, the junction kept 12 bases outside the gene matches. This CDR3 spans 17 amino acids. The CDR3 loop reads CASTSGTSGGPRDTQYF. CDR3 DNA: TGTGCCAGTACCTCTGGGACTAGCGGGGGCCCTCGTGATACGCAGTATTTT.

The V call is TRBV6-1, the J call TRBJ2-1, with D maybe TRBD1 (6 bases). Per the germline V gene, CDR1 is MNHNS and CDR2 is SASEGT. Trimming took 7 bases from V and 4 from J, leaving 14 bases between them. CDR3 length: 14 amino acids. The CDR3 here is CASTRTAPYNEQFF. The CDR3 nucleotides are TGTGCCAGCACCAGGACAGCCCCATACAATGAGCAGTTCTTC.

The CDR3 nucleotides read TGTGCCAGCAGTATTAGCGGGGCGAACACCGGGGAGCTGTTTTTT. Protein product: CASSISGANTGELFF. V and J are TRBV6-1 and TRBJ2-2; 8 nucleotides line up with TRBD2. The CDR3 runs 15 residues. Germline CDR1 is MNHNS and CDR2 is SASEGT. The V gene end was trimmed by 5 bases and the J gene end by 0 bases; junction bases not matched to a gene: 2.

The chain employs TRBV29-1 and TRBJ1-4, with TRBD1 matching 8 bases. J was trimmed by 0 bases and V by 8 bases; bases with no gene match: 5. The CDR3 covers 14 residues. Germline V CDR1 and CDR2: SQVTM, ANQGSEA. The CDR3 DNA reads as TGCAGCATGACAGGGGCTTCAACTAATGAAAAACTGTTTTTT. Residues: CSMTGASTNEKLFF.

The chain joins TRBV10-1 to TRBJ2-5; no firm D call. Trimming stripped 6 bases from V and 2 bases from J, with 4 bases between. The CDR3 covers 11 residues. The germline V gene encodes CDR1 WNHNN and CDR2 SYGVQD (reference sequence). CDR3 sequence (DNA): TGCGCCAGCAGCGATCAAGAGACCCAGTACTTC. This sequence encodes CASSDQETQYF.

The chain combines TRBV12-2 with TRBJ2-1. TRBV12-2 is given as a pseudogene. The CDR3 is made up of 13 amino acids. Written as DNA, the CDR3 is TGTGCAAGTCGCTTAGACGAATACAATGAGCAGTTCTTC. Translated, it gives CASRLDEYNEQFF.

The J gene is TRBJ1-5, the V gene TRBV27; D gene ambiguous. Per germline, CDR1 MNHEY and CDR2 SMNVEV (reference sequence). The ends were cut back, 4 bases at V and 5 bases at J, with 15 bases in the middle. This CDR3 has 15 amino acids. For the CDR3, the DNA is TGTGCCAGCAGTTATTCGGGGTATAGGGATCAGCCCCAGCATTTT. This sequence encodes CASSYSGYRDQPQHF.

V is TRBV15 and J is TRBJ1-3; D unresolved. The V end lost 0 bases, the J end lost 6 bases, and 3 bases lay between the germline ends. Germline V CDR1 and CDR2: LNHNV, YYDKDF (reference sequence). This CDR3 has 12 residues. The CDR3 DNA reads as TGTGCCACCAGCAGAGATTCAAACACCATATATTTT. It yields the protein CATSRDSNTIYF.

The chain couples TRBV5-8 to TRBJ1-5, with D possibly being TRBD1 (5 bases). CDR1 and CDR2 from the germline V gene are SGHTS and YDEGEE. CDR3 length equals 15 residues. The ends were cut back, 0 bases at V and 2 bases at J, with 9 bases in the middle. The CDR3 DNA sequence: TGTGCCAGCAGCTTGGCCGGGGGTGGCAATCAGCCCCAGCATTTT. This translates into CASSLAGGGNQPQHF.

The chain uses TRBV11-3 and TRBJ2-3, with D uncertain. V shed 6 bases and J shed 2 bases, with 9 bases lying between them. The germline gives CDR1 SGHNT, CDR2 YENEEA. This CDR3 spans 13 amino acids. The CDR3: CASSSRYTDTQYF. Written as DNA, the CDR3 is TGTGCCAGCAGTTCTCGTTACACAGATACGCAGTATTTT.

This rearrangement joins TRBV27 to TRBJ2-1; possible D gene TRBD1, 5 bases. V was clipped by 4 bases and J by 7 bases, with 8 bases between them. Germline V gene sequence: CDR1 MNHEY, CDR2 SMNVEV (reference sequence). The CDR3 loop spans 12 amino acids. CDR3 sequence (DNA): TGTGCCAGCAGTTCACAGGCTAATGAGCAGTTCTTC. Protein product: CASSSQANEQFF.

The chain recombines TRBV20-1 with TRBJ2-1; no clear D. Per the germline V gene, CDR1 is DFQATT and CDR2 is SNEGSKA (reference sequence). Deletions cut 7 bases from V and 9 bases from J, with 10 bases between. CDR3 length equals 10 residues. CDR3 loop: CSVRDSEQFF. CDR3 DNA: TGCAGTGTGAGAGATAGTGAGCAGTTCTTC.

The V and J genes are TRBV27 and TRBJ2-1; D gene uncertain. Germline values: CDR1 MNHEY, CDR2 SMNVEV (reference sequence). The length of the CDR3 is 13 residues. Trimming removed 5 bases from V and 6 bases from J, with 11 bases in between. In DNA, the CDR3 is TGTGCCAGCAGTCGGCCCCCACTCAATGAGCAGTTCTTC. Amino acids: CASSRPPLNEQFF.

The chain links TRBV16 to TRBJ2-6; no clear D gene. With 0 bases removed from V and 0 bases from J, the gap between germline ends came to 3 bases. CDR3 length: 15 residues. The V gene's germline CDR1 is KGHSY and CDR2 FQNENV. CDR3 in DNA: TGTGCCAGCAGCCAATCGAGCTCTGGGGCCAACGTCCTGACTTTC. It is translated as CASSQSSSGANVLTF.

The V gene is TRBV25-1, the J gene TRBJ2-7; TRBD1 agrees at 7 bases. The CDR3 has 12 amino acids. CDR1 MGHDK and CDR2 SYGVNS come from the germline V gene. The CDR3 loop is CDSPRQGYEQYF. The CDR3 DNA reads TGTGATAGTCCGAGACAGGGTTACGAGCAGTACTTC.

The chain recombines TRBV5-4 with TRBJ2-3; TRBD2 matches at 7 bases. With 4 bases clipped from V and 0 bases from J, the junction kept 8 bases outside the gene matches. The CDR3 loop spans 16 amino acids. Germline V CDR1 and CDR2: SGHNT, YYREEE (reference sequence). CDR3 sequence reads: CASSPPAGRSTDTQYF. CDR3 DNA sequence: TGTGCCAGCAGCCCGCCCGCCGGGAGGAGCACAGATACGCAGTATTTT. Combining the CDR3 with reference TRBV5-4 and TRBJ2-3 gives the whole variable domain ETGVTQSPTHLIKTRGQQVTLRCSSQSGHNTVSWYQQALGQGPQFIFQYYREEENGRGNFPPRFSGLQFPNYSSELNVNALELDDSALYLCASSPPAGRSTDTQYFGPGTRLTVL.

This chain uses TRBV28 with TRBJ2-4, with TRBD2 identical over 8 bases. The CDR3 is 15 amino acids. Germline trimming cut 4 bases from V and 8 bases from J; bases unmatched to any gene: 10. CDR1 is MDHEN, CDR2 SYDVKM, per germline. CDR3 amino acids: CASSSSSGLGDIQYF. The CDR3 bases are TGTGCCAGCAGTTCATCTAGCGGGCTGGGGGACATTCAGTACTTC.

The chain uses TRBV19 and TRBJ2-1; the D gene is possibly TRBD2 (6 bases). Germline V gene data show CDR1 as LNHDA and CDR2 as SQIVND (reference sequence). V was shortened by 2 bases and J by 5 bases, with 16 bases between the two germline ends. The CDR3 is 16 residues long. For the CDR3, the DNA is TGTGCCAGTAGTATACTCGGCGGGGCGAGGAACAATGAGCAGTTCTTC. Translation: CASSILGGARNNEQFF.

J is TRBJ1-5 and V is TRBV18; D may be TRBD1 (5 bases). The CDR3 has 16 residues. Trimming cost V 3 bases and J 3 bases, with 15 bases left between them. Germline V CDR1 and CDR2: KGHSH, LQKENI. In nucleotides, the CDR3 is TGTGCCAGCTCACCCTCTCGGGGAGGGGACAATCAGCCCCAGCATTTT. As protein: CASSPSRGGDNQPQHF.

Turning to this clone: Other DNA sequences in the same sample also yield this CDR3. The rearrangement links TRBV2 to TRBJ1-2, with 7 bases identical to TRBD1. Losses at the gene ends were 4 bases for V and 6 bases for J; bases not matched to a gene: 8. Germline CDR1 reads SNHLY; CDR2 reads FYNNEI. CDR3 length equals 14 residues. In DNA, the CDR3 is TGTGCCAGCAGTGGGGACAGAGGTACGGATGGCTACACCTTC. Its translation is CASSGDRGTDGYTF.

This rearrangement joins TRBV28 to TRBJ2-3; no reliable D call. Germline V lookup: CDR1 MDHEN, CDR2 SYDVKM. The CDR3 runs 13 residues. Trimming removed 7 bases at V and 4 bases at J, with 12 bases between. The CDR3 sequence: CASTTLPADTQYF. The CDR3 region has the DNA TGTGCCAGCACCACTTTGCCAGCAGATACGCAGTATTTT.

This clone was seen a single time. The chain combines TRBV10-1 with TRBJ2-3; TRBD1 matches 9 bases. CDR3 length: 16 amino acids. V dropped 0 bases and J dropped 5; count of bases not matched to a gene: 6. Germline CDR1 is WNHNN and CDR2 is SYGVQD (reference sequence). CDR3 amino acids: CASSESGDRVVDTQYF. The CDR3 region has the DNA TGCGCCAGCAGTGAGTCGGGGGACAGGGTAGTAGATACGCAGTATTTT.

This clone was detected only a few times. The chain combines TRBV2 with TRBJ1-5, with D perhaps matching TRBD1 (6 bases). The CDR3 contains 15 residues. Trimming stripped 4 bases from V and 2 bases from J, with 12 bases between. Germline V lookup: CDR1 SNHLY, CDR2 FYNNEI. Here the CDR3 DNA reads TGTGCCAGCAGTGCCTTGAGACAGGGCAATCAGCCCCAGCATTTT. Protein: CASSALRQGNQPQHF.

V usage is TRBV4-3 and J usage is TRBJ1-1; 9 bases agree with TRBD1. CDR3 size: 16 residues. The germline gives CDR1 LGHNA, CDR2 YSLEER. With 3 bases clipped from V and 4 bases from J, the junction kept 9 bases outside the gene matches. CDR3 amino acids: CASSQLDRGTGTEAFF. The CDR3 DNA is TGCGCCAGCAGCCAGCTTGACAGGGGGACTGGCACTGAAGCTTTCTTT.

The sample holds a few counts of this clone. The rearrangement joins TRBV19 to TRBJ2-1, with 9 bases identical to TRBD2. The ends lost 3 bases at V and 7 bases at J; junction bases unmatched: 10. This CDR3 has 16 amino acids. Germline V gives CDR1 LNHDA, CDR2 SQIVND (reference sequence). Here the CDR3 DNA reads TGTGCCAGTAGTATCCGGAGACTAGCGGACCCAAATGAGCAGTTCTTC. It translates to CASSIRRLADPNEQFF.

DNA of the CDR3: TGTGCCAGCAGCCAAGATTATGGCAGGGGCGCTAAAGATACGCAGTATTTT. Protein product: CASSQDYGRGAKDTQYF. The V gene is TRBV4-2, the J gene TRBJ2-3, with D maybe TRBD1 (6 bases). Per the germline V gene, CDR1 is LGHNA and CDR2 is YNFKEQ. This CDR3 is built from 17 residues. With 0 bases removed from V and 5 bases from J, the gap between germline ends came to 18 bases.